Below, 27 T cell receptor beta chains from the same sample are listed, as sequenced in a study of blood T cell repertoires in COVID-19. Profiled with immunoSEQ multiplex PCR; TCRdb holds only in-frame clones, not every one. The data contain fewer than 50,000 clones, about 80% of them singletons. What was sequenced was peripheral blood. Source of these receptors: a man in his 70s with acute or convalescent COVID-19.

The V gene is TRBV21-1, the J gene TRBJ2-2; whether TRBD1, the table's D call, matches the DNA was not checked. TRBV21-1 corresponds to a pseudogene. There are 16 residues in the CDR3. CDR3 nucleotides: TGTGCCAGCAGCGTCCGGGACAGGGAGACAGGCGGGGAGCTGTTTTTT. Its translation: CASSVRDRETGGELFF.

This clone was detected ten times or more. CDR3 nucleotide sequence: TGTGCCAGTAGTGTCGACTCGTTCTCCTACGAGCAGTACTTC. This translates into CASSVDSFSYEQYF. This chain uses TRBV19 with TRBJ2-7; D ambiguous. Trimming shortened V by 5 bases and J by 0 bases, and 11 bases separated the two germline ends. This CDR3 contains 14 residues. The germline V gene has CDR1 LNHDA and CDR2 SQIVND (reference sequence).

J is TRBJ1-1 and V is TRBV7-6, with D possibly matching TRBD1 (5 bases). CDR3 length: 11 amino acids. Germline V gene sequence: CDR1 SGHVS, CDR2 FNYEAQ. The germline V and J ends were trimmed by 3 bases and 10 bases, with 9 bases remaining between them. Written as DNA, the CDR3 is TGTGCCAGCAGCTTGGGGCAGGGAGCTTTCTTT. This sequence encodes CASSLGQGAFF.

This CDR3 is CASSEAWTGAQGYTF. In DNA form, the CDR3 reads TGTGCCAGCAGTGAAGCCTGGACAGGGGCGCAGGGCTACACCTTC. The gene calls are TRBV6-1 and TRBJ1-2, with 9 bases fitting TRBD1. The J segment lost 8 bases and the V segment lost 0 bases, leaving 7 bases of the junction unmatched. The CDR3 consists of 15 residues. Germline CDR1 reads MNHNS; CDR2 reads SASEGT.

CDR3 nucleotide sequence: TGTGCCAGTAGTAGAGCGTATGAAGAGACCCAGTACTTC. Its translation: CASSRAYEETQYF. The J gene is TRBJ2-5, the V gene TRBV19; unclear D gene. The ends were cut back, 4 bases at V and 3 bases at J, with 9 bases in the middle. The CDR3 contains 13 residues. Germline assignment: CDR1 LNHDA and CDR2 SQIVND (reference sequence).

The chain joins TRBV2 to TRBJ1-2, with D perhaps matching TRBD1 (6 bases). Germline CDR1 and CDR2: SNHLY and FYNNEI. This CDR3 region has 13 residues. Trimming left V 6 bases short and J 8 bases short, with 16 bases between. The CDR3 sequence: CASRNSGAGGYTF. CDR3 sequence (DNA): TGTGCCAGCAGGAACTCAGGGGCAGGAGGCTACACCTTC.

The rearrangement uses TRBV7-9 and TRBJ2-1, with 7 bases lining up with TRBD2. Per germline, CDR1 SEHNR and CDR2 FQNEAQ (reference sequence). The V gene end was trimmed by 5 bases and the J gene end by 4 bases; junction bases not matched to a gene: 5. The CDR3 loop spans 14 amino acids. This CDR3 reads CASSQSGNYNEQFF. CDR3 coding DNA: TGTGCCAGCAGCCAGAGCGGGAATTACAATGAGCAGTTCTTC.

The gene calls are TRBV7-2 and TRBJ2-1, with D possibly TRBD2 on 5 matching bases. Germline values: CDR1 SGHTA, CDR2 FQGNSA. With 5 bases removed from V and 8 bases from J, the gap between germline ends came to 7 bases. The CDR3 consists of 11 residues. DNA of the CDR3: TGTGCCAGCAGCCCGGGATATGAGCAGTTCTTC. It specifies CASSPGYEQFF.

CDR3 sequence (DNA): TGCGCCAGCAGCCAAGATTTGGACAGGGTAGGAAACACCATATATTTT. It is translated as CASSQDLDRVGNTIYF. The chain is built from TRBV4-1 and TRBJ1-3, with 8 nucleotides matching TRBD1. The V and J ends lost 0 bases and 4 bases, in that order; junction bases with no gene match: 5. The CDR3 length is 16 residues. Germline CDR1 MGHRA, CDR2 YSYEKL.

The chain is built from TRBV6-1 and TRBJ1-2, with 7 positions matching TRBD1. Germline CDR1 and CDR2: MNHNS and SASEGT. The length of the CDR3 is 12 residues. With 3 bases clipped from V and 6 bases from J, the junction kept 1 base outside the gene matches. The CDR3: CASSETGNGYTF. The CDR3 region has the DNA TGTGCCAGCAGTGAGACAGGGAATGGCTACACCTTC.

A few counts support this clone. The chain combines TRBV6-2 or TRBV6-3 with TRBJ2-7, with D tentatively TRBD2 (5 bases). Germline V gives CDR1 MNHEY, CDR2 SVGEGT. This CDR3 is built from 12 residues. Trimming cost V 2 bases and J 3 bases, with 5 bases left between them. The CDR3 here is CASSYGLYEQYF. In DNA form, the CDR3 reads TGTGCCAGCAGTTACGGACTCTACGAGCAGTACTTC.

The chain combines TRBV19 with TRBJ2-3; maybe TRBD1 (6 bases). V was shortened by 6 bases and J by 10 bases, with 17 bases between the two germline ends. The CDR3 has 13 amino acids. In germline, CDR1 is LNHDA, CDR2 SQIVND (reference sequence). CDR3 bases: TGTGCCAGTAGGGAATACAGGGATGGGGCGCAGTATTTT. It yields the protein CASREYRDGAQYF.

The rearrangement uses TRBV7-2 and TRBJ2-1, with D possibly matching TRBD1 (6 bases). This CDR3 is built from 14 residues. V lost 5 bases, J lost 4 bases, and 12 bases lay in between. The germline CDR1 and CDR2 sequences are SGHTA and FQGNSA. For the CDR3, the DNA is TGTGCCAGCAGCCCACAGGGACCTTACAATGAGCAGTTCTTC. Its protein is CASSPQGPYNEQFF.

CDR3: CASSGPGGSGNTIYF. Here the CDR3 DNA reads TGTGCCAGCTCCGGTCCGGGGGGCTCTGGAAACACCATATATTTT. The chain combines TRBV7-9 with TRBJ1-3, with D tentatively TRBD1 (5 bases). The CDR3 is 15 residues long. The ends were cut back, 8 bases at V and 0 bases at J, with 14 bases in the middle. Germline values: CDR1 SEHNR, CDR2 FQNEAQ (reference sequence).

The chain employs TRBV7-9 and TRBJ2-7, with TRBD1 identical over 9 bases. The V gene's germline CDR1 is SEHNR and CDR2 FQNEAQ (reference sequence). After removal of 6 bases from V and 5 bases from J, the junction contained 8 bases not matched to a gene. The CDR3 is 14 amino acids. CDR3 residues: CASRKSGTGNEQYF. The CDR3 nucleotides are TGTGCCAGCAGAAAGTCGGGGACAGGGAACGAGCAGTACTTC. Full variable domain (outside the CDR3, taken from reference TRBV7-9 and TRBJ2-7): DTGVSQNPRHKITKRGQNVTFRCDPISEHNRLYWYRQTLGQGPEFLTYFQNEAQLEKSRLLSDRFSAERPKGSFSTLEIQRTEQGDSAMYLCASRKSGTGNEQYFGPGTRLTVT.

The V call is TRBV12-3 or TRBV12-4, the J call TRBJ2-2; D unresolved. V was cut by 3 bases and J by 6 bases, with 5 bases left in between. The CDR3 has 12 amino acids. For the CDR3, the DNA is TGTGCCAGCAGTTTCGTAGCCGGGGAGCTGTTTTTT. Its protein is CASSFVAGELFF.

This sequence joins TRBV28 and TRBJ2-3; 9 nucleotides match TRBD2. Losses at the gene ends were 8 bases for V and 5 bases for J; bases not matched to a gene: 14. Germline V lookup: CDR1 MDHEN, CDR2 SYDVKM. The CDR3 contains 16 residues. The CDR3 loop reads CASGDSGGPRGDTQYF. The DNA for the CDR3 is TGTGCCAGCGGAGACAGCGGGGGGCCCCGAGGAGATACGCAGTATTTT.

The rearrangement joins TRBV28 to TRBJ2-4; 7 bases map to TRBD2. There are 15 residues in the CDR3. Germline V gene data show CDR1 as MDHEN and CDR2 as SYDVKM. Trimming at V came to 4 bases and at J to 4 bases, leaving 7 bases not matched to a gene. CDR3 sequence: CASSSGGTGKNIQYF. CDR3 nucleotides: TGTGCCAGCAGTTCCGGGGGGACGGGGAAAAACATTCAGTACTTC.

This clone was counted a single time. The rearrangement uses TRBV28 and TRBJ1-1; 7 nucleotides match TRBD1. V shed 4 bases, J shed 3 bases, and the junction held 11 bases outside the gene matches. The V gene's germline CDR1 is MDHEN and CDR2 SYDVKM. The CDR3 is made up of 16 amino acids. In nucleotides, the CDR3 is TGTGCCAGCAGTTCTTTAGGGGGCGCTGTAGACACTGAAGCTTTCTTT. Translation: CASSSLGGAVDTEAFF. The full variable domain, completed using reference TRBV28 and TRBJ1-1, is DVKVTQSSRYLVKRTGEKVFLECVQDMDHENMFWYRQDPGLGLRLIYFSYDVKMKEKGDIPEGYSVSREKKERFSLILESASTNQTSMYLCASSSLGGAVDTEAFFGQGTRLTVV.

This chain joins TRBV29-1 and TRBJ2-7, with TRBD1 matching over 12 bases. Germline values: CDR1 SQVTM, CDR2 ANQGSEA. CDR3 length equals 14 residues. With 2 bases clipped from V and 7 bases from J, the junction kept 6 bases outside the gene matches. The CDR3: CSVERDRGRREQYF. The CDR3, as DNA: TGCAGCGTTGAACGGGACAGGGGGCGGAGAGAGCAGTACTTC.

The genes are TRBV19 and TRBJ2-3, with D possibly TRBD2 on 6 matching bases. Trimming took 8 bases from V and 3 from J, leaving 27 bases between them. Germline V gene data show CDR1 as LNHDA and CDR2 as SQIVND (reference sequence). The CDR3 contains 18 residues. The CDR3 here is CASHPSDRGYPFTDTQYF. The CDR3 nucleotides are TGTGCCAGTCATCCCTCGGACCGGGGGTACCCCTTTACAGATACGCAGTATTTT.

V usage is TRBV5-4 and J usage is TRBJ2-5, with TRBD2 as a possible D gene (6 bases). The V gene's germline CDR1 is SGHNT and CDR2 YYREEE (reference sequence). The CDR3 consists of 13 residues. V was cut by 5 bases and J by 9 bases, with 17 bases left in between. CDR3 in DNA: TGTGCCAGCAGTTCGGACTACTCAGTGCCCCAGTACTTC. Its protein is CASSSDYSVPQYF. Complete variable domain (other parts from reference TRBV5-4 and TRBJ2-5): ETGVTQSPTHLIKTRGQQVTLRCSSQSGHNTVSWYQQALGQGPQFIFQYYREEENGRGNFPPRFSGLQFPNYSSELNVNALELDDSALYLCASSSDYSVPQYFGPGTRLLVL.

V gene TRBV4-1 combines with J gene TRBJ2-5; the D gene is possibly TRBD1 (6 bases). Trimming stripped 0 bases from V and 2 bases from J, with 13 bases between. The CDR3 extends over 16 amino acids. Germline V gene data show CDR1 as MGHRA and CDR2 as YSYEKL. CDR3 sequence reads: CASSQEGRGRQETQYF. The CDR3 DNA sequence: TGCGCCAGCAGCCAAGAAGGCAGGGGAAGGCAAGAGACCCAGTACTTC.

This chain uses TRBV7-6 with TRBJ2-3; 8 nucleotides align to TRBD2. Germline CDR1 SGHVS, CDR2 FNYEAQ. The CDR3 length is 17 residues. V shed 0 bases, J shed 6 bases, and the junction held 11 bases outside the gene matches. CDR3 DNA: TGTGCCAGCAGCTTAGCGAGTCCGGGAGGGCCGTTGGATACGCAGTATTTT. This gives the protein CASSLASPGGPLDTQYF.

The chain combines TRBV24-1 with TRBJ2-4; 7 nucleotides agree with TRBD2. Trimming took 3 bases from V and 4 from J; bases not matched to a gene: 2. Germline CDR1 is KGHDR and CDR2 is SFDVKD. This CDR3 has 14 residues. CDR3 DNA: TGTGCCACCAGTGATCTGGGGGGGAAAAACATTCAGTACTTC. It specifies CATSDLGGKNIQYF.

The chain couples TRBV5-1 to TRBJ2-1; possible D gene TRBD2, 5 bases. V was clipped by 1 base and J by 8 bases, with 13 bases between them. The CDR3 totals 14 residues. Germline V gives CDR1 SGHRS, CDR2 YFSETQ. The CDR3 loop is CASSLYLDSDEQFF. CDR3 DNA sequence: TGCGCCAGCAGCTTGTATCTGGACTCGGATGAGCAGTTCTTC.

This chain joins TRBV7-8 and TRBJ2-3; TRBD2 aligns across 12 bases. Germline V CDR1 and CDR2: SGHVS, FQNEAQ. This CDR3 is 16 amino acids long. Trimming removed 4 bases from V and 5 bases from J; junction bases left unmatched: 7. CDR3 in amino acids: CASSSWTSGEGDTQYF. CDR3 sequence (DNA): TGTGCCAGCAGCTCCTGGACTAGCGGGGAAGGAGATACGCAGTATTTT.